Described below is a single T cell receptor (beta chain) sequence and its context. Its antigen is undetermined. The sample is drawn from a study of T cell repertoires in cytomegalovirus infection. About the research overall: HLA-B-restricted CMV epitopes that are well studied, plus recently identified HLA-C-restricted ones, were used by the study. Findings of the study overall: Carriage of CMV together with the relevant HLA was identifiable through cumulative public TCR beta family frequency. Clonotypes of TCR beta that were HLA-C-restricted and CMV-specific dominated the ex vivo response.

TCRdb used MiXCR to reprocess the reads, holding one entry per CDR3 protein. The sample holds about 570,000 distinct CDR3 sequences; 40% are singletons and the top ten take around 46%. Germline lookup yields CDR1 SEHNR and CDR2 FQNEAQ (reference sequence). There are 15 residues in the CDR3. Trimming removed 5 bases from V and 5 bases from J, with 13 bases in between. Sequencing was performed on cultured PBMCs, taken from culture after CMV antigen stimulation. The chain employs TRBV7-9 and TRBJ1-6; possibly TRBD1 for D (6 bases). The receptor was isolated from a human donor in good health (CMV status not recorded). Some clones in this sample may be carry-over from other donors' samples. Here the CDR3 reads CASSPQGPNNSPLHF. CDR3 bases: TGTGCCAGCAGCCCACAGGGCCCCAATAATTCACCCCTCCACTTT.